This TCR beta chain was identified during a study of blood T cell repertoires in COVID-19. Background on the study: The United States, Italy and Spain provided the acute and convalescent COVID-19 samples. Sample material is recorded as cDNA or gDNA derived from T cells, B-cell-depleted T cells, or PBMCs.

Enrolled during active infection, Seattle patients were then followed longitudinally. The assay was immunoSEQ multiplex PCR, and TCRdb's table has in-frame clones only and misses some. The sample holds tens of thousands of clones, 80% to 90% seen once. Unmatched junction bases numbered 11, after V lost 2 bases and J lost 2 bases. The CDR3 consists of 18 residues. Germline CDR1 and CDR2: MNHEY and SVGEGT. V is TRBV6-2 or TRBV6-3 and J is TRBJ2-3; 9 positions agree with TRBD2. The clonotype comes from a man in his fifties or sixties with COVID-19, enrolled during active disease. The specimen was peripheral blood. CDR3 coding DNA: TGTGCCAGCAGTTACCCAACGACTAGCGGTACTAACACAGATACGCAGTATTTT. Encoded protein: CASSYPTTSGTNTDTQYF.